The 18 T cell receptor beta chains below come from one sample, sequenced in a study of human CD8 memory T cell subsets. By UMI-labeled 5' RACE, the TCR beta libraries were made. For each CDR3 protein, TCRdb gives one entry from its re-call of the 5' RACE reads, without DNA. Seen in this sample are about 17,000 distinct CDR3 sequences; the ten most common clones hold 5% to 6.5%. The sample comprised CD8+ stem-like memory T cells (TSCM and TCM) sorted from PBMCs. Subset indicated: stem-like memory CD8 T cells (TSTEM), CCR7+ PD-1- TIGIT-. These receptors came from a human donor in good health.

The J gene is TRBJ1-5, the V gene TRBV6-5. Germline assignment: CDR1 MNHEY and CDR2 SVGAGI. The CDR3 extends over 14 amino acids. The CDR3 is CASSAEYSNQPQHF.

The gene calls are TRBV29-1 and TRBJ2-1; TCRdb's D call, TRBD2, is unchecked because there is no DNA. The germline V gene encodes CDR1 SQVTM and CDR2 ANQGSEA. The CDR3 is 13 amino acids. The CDR3: CSVVPEASHEQFF.

CDR3 residues: CSVQGSGRPSGELFF. The chain is built from TRBV29-1 and TRBJ2-2; TCRdb's D gene call, TRBD2, goes unchecked for lack of DNA. Per germline, CDR1 SQVTM and CDR2 ANQGSEA. The CDR3 has 15 amino acids.

V and J are TRBV7-3 and TRBJ2-2; TCRdb designates TRBD1, a call that cannot be tested without DNA. The germline CDR1 and CDR2 sequences are SGHTA and FQGTGA. This CDR3 has 13 amino acids. The CDR3 sequence: CASSSTGPGELFF.

The V gene is TRBV7-9, the J gene TRBJ2-2. The CDR3 is made up of 15 amino acids. CDR1 is SEHNR and CDR2 is FQNEAQ in the germline V gene (reference sequence). The CDR3 region is CASSLVSANTGELFF.

J is TRBJ2-7 and V is TRBV5-4; without DNA, the TCRdb call of TRBD1 cannot be checked. Germline V gives CDR1 SGHNT, CDR2 YYREEE (reference sequence). The length of the CDR3 is 15 residues. CDR3: CASSPGTGPSYEQYF.

V usage is TRBV2 and J usage is TRBJ2-3; with no DNA, the TCRdb D assignment of TRBD1 cannot be verified. This CDR3 comprises 17 residues. The germline CDR1 and CDR2 sequences are SNHLY and FYNNEI. This CDR3 reads CASSTESRTRVTDTQYF.

The CDR3 loop is CASSMGLSSEQYF. The V call is TRBV19, the J call TRBJ2-7; the TCRdb D gene call, TRBD2, has no DNA to confirm it. The CDR3 is 13 residues long. Germline V gene sequence: CDR1 LNHDA, CDR2 SQIVND (reference sequence).

The chain couples TRBV28 to TRBJ2-1; the D call from TCRdb, TRBD1, cannot be confirmed without DNA. CDR1 and CDR2 from the germline V gene are MDHEN and SYDVKM. This CDR3 has 14 residues. CDR3: CAGSPRGFNNEQFF.

This sequence joins TRBV7-8 and TRBJ1-4. The CDR3 runs to 14 residues. Germline CDR1 and CDR2: SGHVS and FQNEAQ. CDR3 residues: CASSQWSNGEKLFF. The entire variable domain, with the rest obtained from reference TRBV7-8 and TRBJ1-4, is as follows: GAGVSQSPRYKVAKRGQDVALRCDPISGHVSLFWYQQALGQGPEFLTYFQNEAQLDKSGLPSDRFFAERPEGSVSTLKIQRTQQEDSAVYLCASSQWSNGEKLFFGSGTQLSVL.

The chain joins TRBV20-1 to TRBJ2-5; the D call from TCRdb, TRBD1, cannot be confirmed without DNA. Germline values: CDR1 DFQATT, CDR2 SNEGSKA (reference sequence). The CDR3 is 15 residues long. The chain's CDR3 is CSARDRGGRKETQYF.

This chain joins TRBV29-1 and TRBJ2-2. The CDR3 has 12 residues. Germline CDR1 SQVTM, CDR2 ANQGSEA. CDR3 sequence reads: CSVIQNTGELFF.

The chain's CDR3 is CASSRDRPYPWYGYTF. This chain links TRBV3-2 with TRBJ1-2; TCRdb's assignment of TRBD1 cannot be checked, as there is no DNA. TRBV3-2 is flagged as a pseudogene. The CDR3 is made up of 16 amino acids.

This clonotype ranks as medium-sized in terms of frequency. The chain joins TRBV12-3 or TRBV12-4 to TRBJ2-7. The CDR3 is 14 residues long. CDR3 sequence reads: CASSPQGSSYEQYF.

The chain links TRBV7-3 to TRBJ1-1. This CDR3 has 14 amino acids. Germline assignment: CDR1 SGHTA and CDR2 FQGTGA. Here the CDR3 reads CASSLTARNTEAFF.

The chain is built from TRBV7-3 and TRBJ2-7; TCRdb names TRBD2, which stays unverified in the absence of DNA. The CDR3 loop spans 14 amino acids. CDR1 is SGHTA and CDR2 is FQGTGA in the germline V gene. CDR3: CASSLGAGGSEQYF.

The chain employs TRBV18 and TRBJ1-2; TCRdb's D call, TRBD1, is unchecked because there is no DNA. Germline-derived CDR1 and CDR2 are KGHSH and LQKENI. This CDR3 contains 15 residues. The CDR3 is CASSPGQDLTYGYTF.

The rearrangement uses TRBV2 and TRBJ2-1. This CDR3 comprises 13 residues. CDR1 is SNHLY and CDR2 is FYNNEI in the germline V gene. CDR3 sequence reads: CASTRRGYNEQFF.